These 16 T cell receptor beta chains were sequenced from one sample in a study of blood T cell repertoires in COVID-19. Libraries were prepared by immunoSEQ multiplex PCR; TCRdb keeps only in-frame clonotypes and omits some of them. The data hold about 200,000 clones, with 80% to 85% observed a single time. Sequencing was carried out using peripheral blood. The receptors were gathered from a human donor in a cohort sampled during active COVID-19.

J is TRBJ1-1 and V is TRBV14; possibly TRBD1 for D (5 bases). The CDR3 covers 15 residues. Germline lookup yields CDR1 SGHDN and CDR2 FVKESK. Trimming removed 0 bases at V and 11 bases at J, with 19 bases between. DNA of the CDR3: TGTGCCAGCAGCCAAGAAAGGGGCTTGAACACTGGGGCTTTCTTT. This codes for CASSQERGLNTGAFF.

The chain combines TRBV5-1 with TRBJ1-1; D uncertain. CDR1 is SGHRS and CDR2 is YFSETQ in the germline V gene. Trimming pared 4 bases from V and 2 bases from J, leaving 15 bases between. The CDR3 has 15 amino acids. The CDR3: CASSKLQTANTEAFF. The DNA of the CDR3 is TGCGCCAGCAGCAAATTACAAACAGCTAACACTGAAGCTTTCTTT.

This rearrangement joins TRBV29-1 to TRBJ1-2; 8 nucleotides align to TRBD1. V was clipped by 7 bases and J by 7 bases; unmatched bases: 17. Germline CDR1 is SQVTM and CDR2 is ANQGSEA. The CDR3 contains 15 residues. Here the CDR3 reads CSAQGIDRGASGYTF. The CDR3 nucleotides read TGCAGCGCCCAAGGGATAGACAGGGGCGCGTCTGGCTACACCTTC.

V gene TRBV28 combines with J gene TRBJ1-2, with D unclear. V was cut by 8 bases and J by 4 bases, with 8 bases left in between. This CDR3 region has 11 residues. From germline, CDR1 is MDHEN and CDR2 SYDVKM. The CDR3 region has the DNA TGTGCCAGCGCCGGGAGCTATGGCTACACCTTC. As protein: CASAGSYGYTF.

V is TRBV7-8 and J is TRBJ1-3; TRBD1 might be the D (6 bases). Germline CDR1 SGHVS, CDR2 FQNEAQ. V gave up 5 bases and J gave up 2 bases, with 13 bases separating them. This CDR3 is 15 amino acids long. CDR3 nucleotides: TGTGCCAGCAGCCTCGGGACAATGACTGGAAACACCATATATTTT. It encodes CASSLGTMTGNTIYF.

The chain is built from TRBV6-1 and TRBJ1-4; D gene ambiguous. V lost 2 bases and J lost 5, with 9 bases in between. The V gene's germline CDR1 is MNHNS and CDR2 SASEGT. CDR3 size: 14 residues. For the CDR3, the DNA is TGTGCCAGCAGTGAAAACAGTGGCAATGAAAAACTGTTTTTT. Protein sequence: CASSENSGNEKLFF.

This chain joins TRBV18 and TRBJ2-1, with 11 bases lining up with TRBD2. V shed 2 bases, J shed 3 bases, and the junction held 3 bases outside the gene matches. There are 16 residues in the CDR3. CDR1 and CDR2 (germline): KGHSH, LQKENI. The CDR3 region is CASSPGTSGFYNEQFF. Here the CDR3 DNA reads TGTGCCAGCTCACCAGGGACTAGCGGATTCTACAATGAGCAGTTCTTC.

The V and J genes are TRBV7-2 and TRBJ2-1, with 8 bases lining up with TRBD2. The CDR3 has 17 amino acids. Germline V gene sequence: CDR1 SGHTA, CDR2 FQGNSA. With V trimmed by 3 bases and J by 9 bases, 16 bases remained unmatched. The DNA for the CDR3 is TGTGCCAGCAGCTTGGCCCCGGGCGGGAGGATAGGCGGTGAGCAGTTCTTC. Translating it yields CASSLAPGGRIGGEQFF.

V usage is TRBV11-1 and J usage is TRBJ2-7; no reliable D call. Germline V gene sequence: CDR1 SGHAT, CDR2 FQDESV (reference sequence). There are 15 residues in the CDR3. V dropped 5 bases and J dropped 3 bases, with 17 bases sitting between them. CDR3: CASSILANQDYEQYF. CDR3 nucleotide sequence: TGTGCCAGCAGCATATTAGCAAACCAAGACTACGAGCAGTACTTC. Filled out from reference TRBV11-1 and TRBJ2-7, the complete variable domain reads EAEVAQSPRYKITEKSQAVAFWCDPISGHATLYWYRQILGQGPELLVQFQDESVVDDSQLPKDRFSAERLKGVDSTLKIQPAELGDSAMYLCASSILANQDYEQYFGPGTRLTVT.

The rearrangement uses TRBV5-1 and TRBJ2-2; 7 positions match TRBD1. V shed 5 bases and J 3 bases; nucleotides not matched to a gene: 10. This CDR3 spans 16 amino acids. Per germline, CDR1 SGHRS and CDR2 YFSETQ. This CDR3 reads CASRPGTDTYTGELFF. The CDR3 coding sequence is TGCGCCAGCAGACCCGGGACAGACACTTACACCGGGGAGCTGTTTTTT.

V gene TRBV11-2 combines with J gene TRBJ2-7; D may be TRBD2 (6 bases). This CDR3 is built from 16 residues. Germline V gives CDR1 SGHAT, CDR2 FQNNGV. The ends were cut back, 1 base at V and 0 bases at J, with 13 bases in the middle. This CDR3 is CASSLALGGVSYEQYF. CDR3 coding DNA: TGTGCCAGCAGCTTAGCCTTGGGAGGAGTCTCCTACGAGCAGTACTTC.

In DNA, the CDR3 is TGTGCCAGCAGGAAAACGGGGGACTATGGCTACACCTTC. Protein sequence: CASRKTGDYGYTF. The chain is built from TRBV5-6 and TRBJ1-2, with a weak D call TRBD1 (5 bases). The CDR3 loop spans 13 amino acids. Germline V CDR1 and CDR2: SGHDT, YYEEEE. Trimming stripped 5 bases from V and 3 bases from J, with 11 bases between.

This clone was recorded only once. V is TRBV3-1 (or the pseudogene TRBV3-2) and J is TRBJ2-3, with D possibly TRBD2 on 5 matching bases. Deletions cut 2 bases from V and 2 bases from J, with 14 bases between. Germline-derived CDR1 and CDR2 are LGHDT and YNNKEL (reference sequence). This CDR3 has 16 residues. The CDR3 loop reads CASSQSERIYTDTQYF. CDR3 sequence (DNA): TGTGCCAGCAGCCAATCCGAGCGGATCTACACAGATACGCAGTATTTT.

This chain joins TRBV28 and TRBJ1-1; D remains ambiguous. The CDR3 extends over 12 amino acids. Germline CDR1 MDHEN, CDR2 SYDVKM. Trimming left V 5 bases short and J 0 bases short, with 4 bases between. The CDR3 sequence is CASSIVNTEAFF. CDR3 nucleotides: TGTGCCAGCAGTATCGTGAACACTGAAGCTTTCTTT.

V usage is TRBV29-1 and J usage is TRBJ1-2, with D unresolved. CDR1 and CDR2 (germline): SQVTM, ANQGSEA. The CDR3 has 13 amino acids. V was pared by 5 bases and J by 2 bases, with 12 bases between. DNA of the CDR3: TGCAGCGTTCAGTTGGGAGTCAACTATGGCTACACCTTC. Protein: CSVQLGVNYGYTF.

The CDR3 here is CASSPPDRAWQYV. The CDR3 nucleotides are TGTGCCAGCTCACCACCGGACAGGGCGTGGCAGTACGTC. The chain combines TRBV18 with TRBJ2-7, with 8 bases aligning to TRBD1. CDR1 is KGHSH, CDR2 LQKENI, per germline. V trimming: 0 bases; J trimming: 9 bases; junction bases outside the gene matches: 4. This CDR3 comprises 13 residues.